Detailed here is one T cell receptor (beta chain). Its antigen is unknown. Base qualities were left out, and no much larger clone turns up one base away. The data originate from a study of cytotoxic CD8 clonotypes in ibrutinib-treated CLL (dated by TCRdb to 2020 to 2023). Study-wide context: The cohort included roughly 15 treatment-naive and around 10 relapsed/refractory patients; about 18 were IGHV unmutated. Partial responses were observed in 24 patients and complete responses in 2; after a median follow-up of around 68 months, remission was maintained in about 15 patients and progression was observed in around twelve. Response samples were obtained after a median of about 13 months of treatment, with a range of about 6 to 36 months. On average, each sample had roughly 250,000 productive templates and approximately 85,000 productive rearrangements. Longitudinal samples were obtainable from about 30% of the roughly 90 participants in the trial. Cryopreserved peripheral blood mononuclear cells were collected at three points: before therapy, at response, and at either sustained remission or disease progression. Patients were still on ibrutinib when every remission and progressive disease sample was collected. Overall results and qualifications from the work: Baseline clonality was found to be higher than that of age-matched healthy donors and was strongly correlated with circulating CD8+ T-cell counts. Clonality rose at ibrutinib response, remained stable during sustained remission, and dropped back toward baseline at progression. Sampling times were not matched between patients in sustained remission and patients whose disease was progressing, and lymph node repertoires were not examined. Public clonotypes were rare and either contracted or stayed stable during treatment, and the rise in clonality at ibrutinib response reflected the expansion of private clonotypes.

Each clonotype received, on average, about 10x coverage in deep resolution sequencing performed on a MiSeq, where the target depth lay between 1 in 1 million and 1 in 200,000 T cells. The immunoSEQ hsTCRB Kit was used to generate TCR beta libraries. Processing in the source paper ran as follows. The data were analyzed with ImmunoSEQ Analyzer and ImmunoSEQ Data Assistant, and V, D and J gene assignments followed IMGT definitions. Clonality, which ranges from 0 to 1, was calculated by subtracting the normalized Shannon entropy of productive rearrangement frequencies from one. Only overrepresented clonotypes making up at least 0.05% of the repertoire of each patient were included in the public clonotype analysis. More than ten age-matched healthy donor repertoires from immuneACCESS were used as controls for clonality. The source is immuneACCESS, and TCRdb retained only in-frame sequences with V and J called. Part of the clones is not carried over; for the studies checked, unresolved V genes explain less than half of this, and the remainder is unexplained. Clone size and the V and J calls come from that table; the DNA yielded D and trimming. The sample has 130,000 or so clones on record, under 90% of them singletons. The ten largest clonotypes hold roughly 3.1% of the sample.

What the time point label conveys for this sample: around 2 years on ibrutinib. For TCR beta library preparation, approximately 2 micrograms of genomic DNA was extracted from cryopreserved PBMCs. Longitudinal blood samples from CLL patients receiving ibrutinib monotherapy were subjected to high-throughput TCR beta sequencing. The patients took part in an open-label, single-center phase 2 trial of ibrutinib monotherapy. A distance of 7 bases separates the germline ends of V and J, which lose 3 bases and 2 bases respectively. The CDR1 and CDR2 encoded by the germline V gene are SGHTA and FQGNSA. Taken from cysteine to phenylalanine, the CDR3 has 14 residues. Just the 42-base CDR3 DNA is kept, in frame starting at base 1.

The rearrangement combines TRBV7-2 with TRBJ1-4, with the D gene not clear enough to name. The receptor comes from a human donor with chronic lymphocytic leukemia. Here the sequenced sample was PBMCs, taken after 24 months of ibrutinib treatment. The DNA is as follows: TGTGCCAGCAGCTTGAGGTGGACTAATGAAAAACTGTTTTTT. This gives the protein CASSLRWTNEKLFF.